This is a list of T cell receptor beta chains from one sample in a study of early T cells in non-severe SARS-CoV-2 infection. TCRdb called the 5' RACE reads again in MiXCR, with one record for every CDR3 protein. The table has tens of thousands of distinct CDR3 sequences, 5.5% to 7% seen once. The sample was whole blood. Source of these receptors: an adult who was a healthcare worker with PCR-confirmed SARS-CoV-2 infection or an uninfected control (not recorded which). Each CDR3 is given with its conserved first and last residue. Fields, in order: CDR3 protein, CDR3 DNA, D gene, J gene, CDR3 length, clone size, V gene. D genes are given only for firm matches. Some rows have no size entry. The others give once, few or many, or a class for an expanded clone.

CASSPKTETTKQYF,TGTGCCAGCTCACCGAAGACAGAAACTACGAAGCAGTACTTC,NA,TRBJ2-7,14,many,TRBV18
CASVKGASQDNEQFF,TGTGCCAGCGTTAAGGGGGCTAGTCAGGACAATGAGCAGTTCTTC,TRBD1,TRBJ2-1,15,few,TRBV6-6
CSVGRDAYEQYF,TGCAGCGTCGGACGTGACGCCTACGAGCAGTACTTC,NA,TRBJ2-7,12,NA,TRBV29-1
CASSSQGQVQETQYF,TGCGCCAGCAGCTCACAAGGACAGGTACAAGAGACCCAGTACTTC,TRBD1,TRBJ2-5,15,many,TRBV5-1
CASSRTSGPSNEQFF,TGTGCCAGCAGCAGGACTAGCGGGCCAAGTAATGAGCAGTTCTTC,TRBD2,TRBJ2-1,15,NA,TRBV7-9
CASSLAWGLEETQYF,TGTGCCAGCAGCTTAGCTTGGGGGTTGGAAGAGACCCAGTACTTC,NA,TRBJ2-5,15,NA,TRBV7-6
CASSPGQSNEKLFF,TGTGCCAGCAGCCCCGGACAGAGTAATGAAAAACTGTTTTTT,NA,TRBJ1-4,14,NA,TRBV28
CARGTGQGSYEQYF,TGTGCCAGGGGAACGGGACAGGGCTCCTACGAGCAGTACTTC,TRBD1,TRBJ2-7,14,many,TRBV19
CSAREGRASQYF,TGCAGCGCCAGAGAGGGGAGGGCCTCCCAGTACTTC,TRBD2,TRBJ2-5,12,many,TRBV29-1
CASSLVATTIAKNIQYF,TGCGCCAGCAGCTTGGTCGCAACCACAATAGCCAAAAACATTCAGTACTTC,NA,TRBJ2-4,17,many,TRBV5-1
CATSDGGANQETQYF,TGTGCCACCAGTGATGGCGGGGCCAACCAAGAGACCCAGTACTTC,NA,TRBJ2-5,15,NA,TRBV24-1
CASSQASGNWLSHEQYF,TGCGCCAGCAGCCAAGCCTCTGGCAACTGGTTAAGCCACGAGCAGTACTTC,NA,TRBJ2-7,17,many,TRBV4-1
CASRSLAKNIQYF,TGTGCCAGCAGATCTCTAGCCAAAAACATTCAGTACTTC,NA,TRBJ2-4,13,many,TRBV6-1
CASSLDSTGVETQYF,TGTGCCAGCAGCCTTGACTCGACCGGGGTGGAGACCCAGTACTTC,NA,TRBJ2-5,15,NA,TRBV14
CASSVLGTTYEQYF,TGTGCCAGCAGTGTTCTAGGGACCACCTACGAGCAGTACTTC,NA,TRBJ2-7,14,few,TRBV2
CASSQGLLETQYF,TGTGCCAGCAGCCAGGGACTCCTGGAGACCCAGTACTTC,NA,TRBJ2-5,13,NA,TRBV7-2
CSAIHPSSEKLFF,TGCAGTGCTATCCACCCGTCGAGCGAAAAACTGTTTTTT,NA,TRBJ1-4,13,many,TRBV20-1
CASSPPVRLAGGYEQYF,TGTGCCAGCAGCCCACCGGTGCGGCTAGCGGGAGGGTACGAGCAGTACTTC,TRBD2,TRBJ2-7,17,many,TRBV3-1
CASSLATGSSYEQYF,TGCGCCAGCAGCTTGGCCACGGGGTCCTCCTACGAGCAGTACTTC,NA,TRBJ2-7,15,many,TRBV5-1
CASRPPVGTQYF,TGTGCCAGCCGACCCCCCGTGGGGACCCAGTACTTC,NA,TRBJ2-5,12,NA,TRBV19
CASSKEDRGSYEQYF,TGTGCCAGCAGCAAAGAGGACAGGGGGAGCTACGAGCAGTACTTC,TRBD1,TRBJ2-7,15,many,TRBV7-2
CSVERGGGEQFF,TGCAGCGTTGAGAGAGGGGGGGGCGAGCAGTTCTTC,NA,TRBJ2-1,12,many,TRBV29-1
CASSLRRGTVETQYF,TGTGCCAGCAGTTTACGTCGGGGTACAGTGGAGACCCAGTACTTC,NA,TRBJ2-5,15,NA,TRBV28
CASSRSGTASYEQYF,TGCGCCAGCAGCCGCTCCGGGACAGCCTCCTACGAGCAGTACTTC,TRBD1,TRBJ2-7,15,NA,TRBV5-1
CSARDQAGGGSDTQYF,TGCAGTGCTAGAGATCAGGCGGGAGGGGGGTCGGATACGCAGTATTTT,TRBD2,TRBJ2-3,16,many,TRBV20-1
CATSDFQQSRDNSPLHF,TGTGCCACCAGTGATTTCCAACAATCCCGTGATAATTCACCCCTCCACTTT,NA,TRBJ1-6,17,NA,TRBV24-1
CASSEVSGADTIYF,TGTGCCAGCAGTGAAGTTTCAGGGGCGGACACCATATATTTT,NA,TRBJ1-3,14,many,TRBV6-1
CASSPTQTSYNEQFF,TGTGCCAGCAGCCCGACTCAGACCTCCTACAATGAGCAGTTCTTC,NA,TRBJ2-1,15,many,TRBV3-1
CATRTRKIGRADTQYF,TGTGCCACCAGGACGAGGAAAATAGGCCGGGCAGATACGCAGTATTTT,NA,TRBJ2-3,16,few,TRBV15
CASSLAGLADRDTQYF,TGTGCCAGCAGCTTAGCGGGACTAGCGGATAGAGATACGCAGTATTTT,TRBD2,TRBJ2-3,16,many,TRBV7-6
CASSLGDRGHEQYF,TGTGCCAGCAGTTTGGGGGACAGGGGCCACGAGCAGTACTTC,TRBD1,TRBJ2-7,14,few,TRBV12-3/TRBV12-4
CASSLKSGSYNEQFF,TGTGCCAGCAGCTTAAAATCCGGCAGCTACAATGAGCAGTTCTTC,NA,TRBJ2-1,15,NA,TRBV7-6
CASSANRDPCEQYF,TGTGCCAGCAGTGCTAACAGGGATCCCTGCGAGCAGTACTTC,NA,TRBJ2-7,14,NA,TRBV9
CASSLRGLAGHNEQFF,TGTGCCAGCAGTTTAAGAGGGCTAGCGGGACACAATGAGCAGTTCTTC,TRBD2,TRBJ2-1,16,NA,TRBV12-3/TRBV12-4
CASSSDASFTEVFF,TGTGCCAGCAGCTCTGACGCGTCCTTCACTGAAGTTTTCTTT,NA,TRBJ1-1,14,NA,TRBV5-4
CASSPGQDPYNEQFF,TGTGCCAGCAGCCCTGGACAGGACCCCTACAATGAGCAGTTCTTC,TRBD1,TRBJ2-1,15,many,TRBV7-7
CASSATNVLTF,TGCGCCAGCAGCGCCACTAACGTCCTGACTTTC,NA,TRBJ2-6,11,many,TRBV5-1
CASSEAGFGGETQYF,TGTGCCAGCAGTGAGGCAGGGTTCGGAGGAGAGACCCAGTACTTC,NA,TRBJ2-5,15,many,TRBV25-1
CASSLASGGRGNEQFF,TGTGCCAGCAGCTTAGCGTCAGGGGGAAGGGGGAATGAGCAGTTCTTC,TRBD1,TRBJ2-1,16,many,TRBV7-8